The entry below gives a single T cell receptor beta chain sequence along with its context. This entry belongs to a study of shared clonotypes between healthy human individuals. How the authors handled the data: ImmunoSEQ supplied junction-only sequences lacking quality scores, so filtering was different. Repertoires were generated with immunoSEQ multiplex PCR, while TCRdb's copy carries only in-frame clones and drops some. D and trimming come from the DNA, and the V and J calls and clone size come from that table. This table has around 500,000 clones, 70% to 80% appearing once. Donors, healthy HIV-negative adults, lacked recent acute infections or vaccinations. CDR1 is SEHNR, CDR2 FQNEAQ, per germline (reference sequence). J lost 10 bases, V lost 5 bases, and 13 bases had no gene match. The CDR3 runs 16 residues.

The chain recombines TRBV7-9 with TRBJ2-1, with TRBD2 identical over 11 bases. Sequencing was done on a sample of PBMCs. The receptor was isolated from a woman in her thirties or forties in good health. Some clones in this sample may be carry-over from other donors' samples. The CDR3 is CASSLQTSGVLGEQFF. DNA for the CDR3: TGTGCCAGCAGCCTACAGACTAGCGGGGTCTTGGGGGAGCAGTTCTTC.